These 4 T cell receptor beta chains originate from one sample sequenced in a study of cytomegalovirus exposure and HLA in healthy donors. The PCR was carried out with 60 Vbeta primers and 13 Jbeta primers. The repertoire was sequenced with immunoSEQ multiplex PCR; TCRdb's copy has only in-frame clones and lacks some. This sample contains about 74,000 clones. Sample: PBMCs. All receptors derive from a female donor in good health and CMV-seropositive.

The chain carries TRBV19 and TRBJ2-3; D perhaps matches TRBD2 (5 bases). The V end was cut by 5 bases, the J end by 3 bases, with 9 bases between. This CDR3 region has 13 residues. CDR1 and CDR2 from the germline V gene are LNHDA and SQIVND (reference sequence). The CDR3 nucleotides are TGTGCCAGTAGTGTTAGCGTGACAGATACGCAGTATTTT. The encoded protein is CASSVSVTDTQYF.

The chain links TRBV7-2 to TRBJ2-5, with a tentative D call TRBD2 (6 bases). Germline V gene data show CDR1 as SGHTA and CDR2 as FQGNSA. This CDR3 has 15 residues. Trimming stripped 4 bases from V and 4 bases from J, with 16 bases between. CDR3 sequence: CASSSMGGSRETQYF. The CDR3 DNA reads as TGTGCCAGCAGCTCAATGGGGGGTAGCAGAGAGACCCAGTACTTC.

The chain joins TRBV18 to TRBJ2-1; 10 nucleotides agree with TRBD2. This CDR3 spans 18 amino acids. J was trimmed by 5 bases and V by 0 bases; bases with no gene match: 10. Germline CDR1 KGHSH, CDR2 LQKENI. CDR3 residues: CASSPPERGGRENNEQFF. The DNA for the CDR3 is TGTGCCAGCTCACCACCGGAGCGGGGGGGCCGAGAGAACAATGAGCAGTTCTTC.

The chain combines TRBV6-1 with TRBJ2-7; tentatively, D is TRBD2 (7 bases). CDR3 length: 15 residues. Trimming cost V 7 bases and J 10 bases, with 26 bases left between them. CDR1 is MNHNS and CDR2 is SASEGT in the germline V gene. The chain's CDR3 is CASTHSRGWEGEQYF. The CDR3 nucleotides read TGTGCCAGCACCCACTCCAGGGGCTGGGAGGGGGAACAGTACTTC.